This TCR beta chain was recovered during a study of blood T cell repertoires in COVID-19 (dated by TCRdb to 2020 to 2021). About the full investigation: ImmuneRACE Cohort 3 recovered participants were defined by two consecutive negative NP/OP PCR tests, healthcare professional clearance, or symptom resolution. A freely available public database, intended as a resource for researchers studying the immune response to SARS-CoV-2, is where the repertoires were released. Samples came from the ongoing ImmuneRACE study (first 160 participants) plus 1,254 subjects from 6 global collaborators. The sample metadata nearly always contained a de-identified subject ID, COVID-19 status, age in years and sex. The prospective study material was composed of cDNA or gDNA derived from T cells, B-cell-depleted T cells, or PBMCs. Subjects who had been exposed to COVID-19, were actively infected with it, or had recovered from it provided the deeply sampled blood TCRbeta repertoires that made up the dataset. The collaborator samples originated in the United States, Italy and Spain and spanned the acute and convalescent phases of COVID-19. HLA class I and class II types, where available, came from metadata supplied by the sample provider rather than from assay-based typing.

Enrolling through a virtual design, the prospective study's participants ranged in age from roughly 18 to 95 years and lived across 24 United States geographic areas. In the prospective study, cohorts were assigned on the basis of participant-reported clinical history obtained from a screening survey and a study questionnaire. Each participant in the prospective study had whole blood, serum and a nasopharyngeal or oropharyngeal swab collected by mobile phlebotomists. Over a 2-month period, participants in the prospective study had the option of providing additional blood draws and questionnaires. Before DNA extraction, blood samples from the prospective study were shipped at room temperature or frozen. As for this clone: No antigen is known for it. No base quality information exists; no much larger clone differs at one position.

TCRbeta CDR3 regions were amplified from genomic DNA using the immunoSEQ Assay, a bias-controlled multiplex PCR. As for the authors' bioinformatics: The number of nucleated cells in each sample was estimated from the amplification of reference gene primers within the assay. To quantify the absolute abundance of each unique TCRbeta CDR3 rearrangement, sequence reads were collapsed and filtered. For each sample, productive Simpson clonality was calculated by taking the square root of Simpson's diversity index across productive rearrangements. TCRdb provides this immuneACCESS table in a form limited to in-frame rearrangements. Some clones are lacking; in checked studies, under half of them reflect an unresolved V gene, and why the rest are absent is not known. V and J calls and clone size follow that table, whereas D and trimming were derived from the DNA. For this sample the table gives 400,000 or so clones, of which about 90% were detected only once. The top ten hold 1.5% to 2% of the sample.

Overall study results and their limits: Clinical and demographic metadata were provided uncurated, with the amount varying by source and participant.

The material sequenced was PBMCs or T cells enriched from blood (not recorded which). The TCR originated in a man aged 35 to 55 in a cohort exposed to, infected with or recovered from COVID-19 (not recorded which).

The nucleotides read TGTGCCAGCACCGGGACTAGCGGGAGGAGTACCTACAATGAGCAGTTCTTC. It specifies CASTGTSGRSTYNEQFF. The receptor chain draws on TRBV27 and TRBJ2-1; TRBD2 lines up with 15 middle nucleotides. There are 17 amino acids in the CDR3, from cysteine to phenylalanine inclusive. Just the 51-base CDR3 DNA is kept, in frame starting at base 1. Unmatched junction bases come to 6, with V trimmed by 7 bases and J by 2 bases. The germline V gene (reference sequence) provides CDR1 MNHEY and CDR2 SMNVEV.